This T cell receptor beta chain was documented in a study of blood T cell repertoires in COVID-19 (dated by TCRdb to about 2020). General notes on the study: Collaborator samples came from the United States, Italy and Spain and covered acute and convalescent phases of COVID-19. The repertoires were made available in a free public database intended to serve as a resource for research on the immune response to SARS-CoV-2. The material from the prospective study consisted of cDNA or gDNA derived from T cells, B-cell-depleted T cells, or PBMCs. Sample metadata almost always included a de-identified subject ID, COVID-19 status, age in years and sex. Where available, HLA class I and class II types were obtained from metadata supplied by the sample provider rather than from assay-based typing. The samples were drawn from the first 160 participants of the ongoing ImmuneRACE study and from under 1,500 subjects provided by 6 global collaborators. Subjects who had been exposed to COVID-19, were actively infected with it, or had recovered from it provided the deeply sampled blood TCRbeta repertoires that made up the dataset. Overall study results and their limits: The quantity of clinical and demographic metadata differed by source and by participant and was supplied without curation.

Worth noting for this clone: The antigen it recognizes is unknown. The sample holds no much larger clone one base away, and base qualities are not on file.

Trimming costs V 7 bases and J 5 bases, and their ends lie 21 bases apart. Looking up the germline V gene yields CDR1 SNHLY and CDR2 FYNNEI. CDR3 length: 16 amino acids, cysteine to phenylalanine. Only the CDR3 part of the read is kept: 48 bases, read in frame from the first base. TCRbeta CDR3 regions were amplified from genomic DNA by means of the immunoSEQ Assay, a bias-controlled multiplex PCR. Per the source publication's procedure: Within the assay, amplification of reference gene primers was used to estimate how many nucleated cells each sample contained. To quantify the absolute abundance of each unique TCRbeta CDR3 rearrangement, sequence reads were collapsed and filtered. Productive Simpson clonality was computed per sample as the square root of Simpson's diversity index over productive rearrangements. Here the immuneACCESS table is served through TCRdb, limited to in-frame sequences with V and J called. Missing clones are a known gap in these copies; in checked studies unresolved V genes cover under half, and the rest lacks a known reason. From that table come the V and J calls and clone size; the DNA was used to work out D and trimming. Present in this sample are around 200,000 clones, around 82% of which were seen just once. The ten largest clones add up to under 5% of the sample.

The collaborating institutions used their own protocols to collect whole blood in K2EDTA tubes. For TCRbeta analysis, collaborators shipped samples as frozen whole blood, isolated PBMCs, or DNA extracted from either of those sample types. Sequencing input: peripheral blood. This receptor was taken from a man aged 45-60 years with active or convalescent COVID-19. The chain was built from TRBV2 and TRBJ1-5, and the D gene may be TRBD1, 5 bases matching. The nucleotide sequence is TGTGCCAGCACCCCTCTGGCAGGAGGGACGGATCAGCCCCAGCATTTT. Its translation reads: CASTPLAGGTDQPQHF.